A single sample is the source of the 19 T cell receptor beta chains below, sequenced in a study of siplizumab effects on memory and regulatory T cells. Method: immunoSEQ multiplex PCR; TCRdb's copy keeps in-frame clones and lacks some. The sample comprises approximately 110,000 clones, around 92% of which are singletons, and about 0.7% rests with the top ten. Input material: Tregs sorted from blood. The origin of the receptors is a human donor in good health.

The chain carries TRBV5-1 and TRBJ2-3; 8 bases map to TRBD2. This CDR3 spans 16 amino acids. Germline V gene lookup returns CDR1 SGHRS and CDR2 YFSETQ. V trimming: 1 base; J trimming: 4 bases; junction bases outside the gene matches: 8. CDR3 loop: CASSLIRGGSADTQYF. CDR3 nucleotide sequence: TGCGCCAGCAGCTTGATCCGGGGGGGCAGCGCAGATACGCAGTATTTT. The whole variable domain, remainder taken from reference TRBV5-1 and TRBJ2-3, is KAGVTQTPRYLIKTRGQQVTLSCSPISGHRSVSWYQQTPGQGLQFLFEYFSETQRNKGNFPGRFSGRQFSNSRSEMNVSTLELGDSALYLCASSLIRGGSADTQYFGPGTRLTVL.

V and J are TRBV19 and TRBJ1-2; 8 bases agree with TRBD1. The CDR3 spans 16 residues. V shed 3 bases, J shed 8 bases, and the junction held 14 bases outside the gene matches. Per germline, CDR1 LNHDA and CDR2 SQIVND (reference sequence). CDR3 DNA sequence: TGTGCCAGTAGTATCACCCTCCTCGACAGGGGAAGCGGCTACACCTTC. This translates into CASSITLLDRGSGYTF.

This clone was picked up one time. The chain uses TRBV10-3 and TRBJ1-2, with TRBD1 as a possible D gene (5 bases). The CDR3 is 11 residues long. V lost 5 bases, J lost 10 bases, and 11 bases lay in between. Per germline, CDR1 ENHRY and CDR2 SYGVKD. The CDR3 region has the DNA TGTGCCATCAGTCGCCGGGACTACTACACCTTC. As protein: CAISRRDYYTF.

The V call is TRBV28, the J call TRBJ1-5; D is undetermined. V lost 8 bases to trimming and J lost 0 bases, with 8 bases between them. The CDR3 spans 13 residues. Germline V lookup: CDR1 MDHEN, CDR2 SYDVKM. CDR3 sequence: CASRAPSNQPQHF. CDR3 DNA: TGTGCCAGCCGGGCCCCTAGCAATCAGCCCCAGCATTTT. Based on the CDR3 plus reference TRBV28 and TRBJ1-5, the full variable domain is DVKVTQSSRYLVKRTGEKVFLECVQDMDHENMFWYRQDPGLGLRLIYFSYDVKMKEKGDIPEGYSVSREKKERFSLILESASTNQTSMYLCASRAPSNQPQHFGDGTRLSIL.

The chain uses TRBV11-2 and TRBJ1-2; no clear D. The CDR3 is 17 amino acids. The germline V and J ends were trimmed by 1 base and 8 bases, with 23 bases remaining between them. Germline CDR1 and CDR2: SGHAT and FQNNGV. DNA for the CDR3: TGTGCCAGCAGCTTAGGGGCCAGCAGCTTCAACTGGGAGGGCTACACCTTC. This encodes CASSLGASSFNWEGYTF.

The V gene is TRBV18, the J gene TRBJ2-1, with 7 bases lining up with TRBD2. Per the germline V gene, CDR1 is KGHSH and CDR2 is LQKENI. The CDR3 runs 16 residues. The J segment lost 4 bases and the V segment lost 5 bases, leaving 11 bases of the junction unmatched. CDR3 region: CASSNSLAAVYNEQFF. The CDR3 DNA reads as TGTGCCAGCTCAAATTCGCTAGCGGCAGTTTACAATGAGCAGTTCTTC.

The CDR3 here is CASSLPFGQGARETQYF. CDR3 nucleotides: TGCGCCAGCAGCTTGCCTTTCGGACAGGGGGCGAGGGAGACCCAGTACTTC. The chain links TRBV5-1 to TRBJ2-5; 11 bases line up with TRBD1. This CDR3 is 17 amino acids long. The junction had 10 bases not matched to a gene; V was cut back by 1 base and J by 5 bases. Germline-derived CDR1 and CDR2 are SGHRS and YFSETQ.

The chain couples TRBV10-2 to TRBJ1-3, with D unclear. Deletions cut 3 bases from V and 0 bases from J, with 15 bases between. Germline V gene lookup returns CDR1 WSHSY and CDR2 SAAADI. This CDR3 is built from 17 residues. The CDR3, as DNA: TGCGCCAGCAGTGATCCGGCACTACCCAGCTCTGGAAACACCATATATTTT. Protein: CASSDPALPSSGNTIYF.

The rearrangement links TRBV6-6 to TRBJ1-2, with D perhaps matching TRBD1 (5 bases). CDR3 size: 14 residues. Trimming removed 8 bases at V and 5 bases at J, with 18 bases between. Germline lookup yields CDR1 MNHNY and CDR2 SVGAGI (reference sequence). CDR3 nucleotide sequence: TGTGCCAGCGGGACCGGGGTCGGCATGTATGGCTACACCTTC. It yields the protein CASGTGVGMYGYTF.

This clone was counted a single time. The chain recombines TRBV7-9 with TRBJ2-1; 9 nucleotides agree with TRBD1. Unmatched junction bases numbered 14, after V lost 0 bases and J lost 5 bases. Germline CDR1 SEHNR, CDR2 FQNEAQ (reference sequence). This CDR3 comprises 19 residues. This chain's CDR3 is CASSLAPKVGTGSNNEQFF. DNA for the CDR3: TGTGCCAGCAGCTTAGCTCCGAAAGTAGGGACAGGGTCCAACAATGAGCAGTTCTTC.

The rearrangement links TRBV6-5 to TRBJ1-4; D is unclear. The V end was cut by 4 bases, the J end by 4 bases, with 10 bases between. The germline V gene encodes CDR1 MNHEY and CDR2 SVGAGI. The CDR3 spans 14 residues. The DNA for the CDR3 is TGTGCCAGCAGTTTGTCCCGGAGTAATGAAAAACTGTTTTTT. It encodes CASSLSRSNEKLFF.

J is TRBJ2-1 and V is TRBV7-6; TRBD2 matches 10 bases. Losses at the gene ends were 1 base for V and 10 bases for J; bases not matched to a gene: 10. CDR3 length equals 16 residues. Per germline, CDR1 SGHVS and CDR2 FNYEAQ. CDR3 residues: CASSLGVSGRWKEQFF. DNA for the CDR3: TGTGCCAGCAGCTTAGGGGTTAGCGGGAGGTGGAAGGAGCAGTTCTTC.

V and J are TRBV4-1 and TRBJ2-1; D is uncertain. V was cut by 0 bases and J by 12 bases, with 18 bases left in between. Germline V gene data show CDR1 as MGHRA and CDR2 as YSYEKL. This CDR3 region has 15 residues. Here the CDR3 DNA reads TGCGCCAGCAGCCAAGATCCCCCCCCCGCGATAGGGCAGTTCTTC. Protein product: CASSQDPPPAIGQFF.

The chain recombines TRBV19 with TRBJ1-2; maybe TRBD1 (5 bases). The CDR3 runs 16 residues. The V gene lost 3 bases and the J gene lost 8 bases, with 22 bases spanning the gap. Germline assignment: CDR1 LNHDA and CDR2 SQIVND (reference sequence). This chain's CDR3 is CASSINSDILTPGYTF. The CDR3 nucleotides are TGTGCCAGTAGTATTAACTCGGACATCCTTACGCCCGGCTACACCTTC.

V gene TRBV7-9 combines with J gene TRBJ2-1; D is possibly TRBD2 (6 bases). The germline gives CDR1 SEHNR, CDR2 FQNEAQ (reference sequence). There are 12 residues in the CDR3. The V and J ends lost 4 bases and 6 bases respectively, with 7 bases between them. In DNA form, the CDR3 reads TGTGCCAGCAGCTCCGGGGGCAATGAGCAGTTCTTC. Its protein product is CASSSGGNEQFF.

The chain recombines TRBV19 with TRBJ1-6, with 10 nucleotides matching TRBD1. This CDR3 has 17 amino acids. J was trimmed by 7 bases and V by 1 base; bases with no gene match: 7. CDR1 and CDR2 from the germline V gene are LNHDA and SQIVND (reference sequence). The CDR3 loop is CASSIAPMGQGNSPLHF. In nucleotides, the CDR3 is TGTGCCAGTAGTATAGCCCCGATGGGACAGGGGAATTCACCCCTCCACTTT.

The rearrangement joins TRBV5-5 to TRBJ2-7; 7 bases match TRBD2. In germline, CDR1 is SGHKS, CDR2 YYEKEE (reference sequence). With V trimmed by 3 bases and J by 2 bases, 14 bases remained unmatched. CDR3 length: 17 amino acids. This chain's CDR3 is CASSSGGAGPDAYEQYF. CDR3 nucleotide sequence: TGTGCCAGCAGCTCGGGGGGTGCCGGCCCCGATGCCTACGAGCAGTACTTC.

The chain combines TRBV20-1 with TRBJ2-2, with D unclear. The CDR3 loop spans 11 amino acids. CDR1 DFQATT and CDR2 SNEGSKA come from the germline V gene (reference sequence). V shed 5 bases and J shed 4 bases, with 5 bases lying between them. The CDR3 region is CSAETTGELFF. CDR3 nucleotides: TGCAGTGCTGAAACCACCGGGGAGCTGTTTTTT.

The chain employs TRBV10-3 and TRBJ2-7, with TRBD2 matching over 11 bases. The CDR3 consists of 15 residues. CDR1 and CDR2 (germline): ENHRY, SYGVKD. The trim removed 4 bases at V and 7 bases at J, leaving 9 bases unmatched. CDR3 in amino acids: CAISGGSGRAGEQYF. Here the CDR3 DNA reads TGTGCCATCAGTGGGGGTAGCGGGAGGGCTGGGGAGCAGTACTTC.